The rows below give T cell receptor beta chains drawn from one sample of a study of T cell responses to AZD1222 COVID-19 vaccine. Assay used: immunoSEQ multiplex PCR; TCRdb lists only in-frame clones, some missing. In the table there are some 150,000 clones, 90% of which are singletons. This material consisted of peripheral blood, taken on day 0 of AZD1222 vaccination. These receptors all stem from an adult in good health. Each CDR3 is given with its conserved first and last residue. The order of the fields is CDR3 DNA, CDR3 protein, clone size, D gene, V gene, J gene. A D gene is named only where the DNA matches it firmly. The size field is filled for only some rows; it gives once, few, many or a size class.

CDR3 DNA: TGTGCCACCAGTGTAGGGGGGCATCAGCCCCAGCATTTT; CDR3 protein: CATSVGGHQPQHF; clone size: once; D gene: NA; V gene: TRBV24-1; J gene: TRBJ1-5
CDR3 DNA: TGCGCCAGCAGCCCGCCGGGACAGGGGGCCTATGGCTACACCTTC; CDR3 protein: CASSPPGQGAYGYTF; clone size: NA; D gene: TRBD1; V gene: TRBV5-1; J gene: TRBJ1-2
CDR3 DNA: TGTGCCAGCAGTTCCCACCCCAGGGGAGGGGAGACCCAGTACTTC; CDR3 protein: CASSSHPRGGETQYF; clone size: once; D gene: NA; V gene: TRBV27; J gene: TRBJ2-5
CDR3 DNA: TGTGCCAGCAGCCAAGGACTGAATAGCCTCTACGAGCAGTACTTC; CDR3 protein: CASSQGLNSLYEQYF; clone size: NA; D gene: NA; V gene: TRBV4-2; J gene: TRBJ2-7
CDR3 DNA: TGTGCCAGCAGCTTCAACCTGGGGCTAGCGGGAGGGGGAGTCTACTTC; CDR3 protein: CASSFNLGLAGGGVYF; clone size: NA; D gene: TRBD2; V gene: TRBV11-1; J gene: TRBJ2-7
CDR3 DNA: TGTGCCAGCGGAGGGGATTTCGGCGGGAATGAGCAGTTCTTC; CDR3 protein: CASGGDFGGNEQFF; clone size: NA; D gene: NA; V gene: TRBV2; J gene: TRBJ2-1
CDR3 DNA: TGTGCCAGCAGCTTAGTACTTCTCAACCTCTACAATGAGCAGTTCTTC; CDR3 protein: CASSLVLLNLYNEQFF; clone size: NA; D gene: NA; V gene: TRBV7-8; J gene: TRBJ2-1
CDR3 DNA: TGTGCCAGCAGTCGGACAAATTATGGCTACACCTTC; CDR3 protein: CASSRTNYGYTF; clone size: NA; D gene: NA; V gene: TRBV12-3/TRBV12-4; J gene: TRBJ1-2
CDR3 DNA: TGTGCCAGTAGTAAACAGTCCTCTGGGGCCAACGTCCTGACTTTC; CDR3 protein: CASSKQSSGANVLTF; clone size: NA; D gene: NA; V gene: TRBV19; J gene: TRBJ2-6
CDR3 DNA: TGTGCCAGCAGCTTACCCGGGGATGAGCAGTTCTTC; CDR3 protein: CASSLPGDEQFF; clone size: NA; D gene: NA; V gene: TRBV7-2; J gene: TRBJ2-1
CDR3 DNA: TGCAGTGCTAGTTGGCAGGGATATGGCTACACCTTC; CDR3 protein: CSASWQGYGYTF; clone size: NA; D gene: NA; V gene: TRBV20-1; J gene: TRBJ1-2
CDR3 DNA: TGTGCCAGCAGTTACAGGGGACAGACTGAAAAACTGTTTTTT; CDR3 protein: CASSYRGQTEKLFF; clone size: NA; D gene: TRBD1; V gene: TRBV6-5; J gene: TRBJ1-4
CDR3 DNA: TGTGCCAGCAGCCGACAGGACTCTGGAAACACCATATATTTT; CDR3 protein: CASSRQDSGNTIYF; clone size: NA; D gene: NA; V gene: TRBV3-1/TRBV3-2; J gene: TRBJ1-3
CDR3 DNA: TGTGCCAGTAGTGTCAGTAGCGGGGGCACAGATACGCAGTATTTT; CDR3 protein: CASSVSSGGTDTQYF; clone size: NA; D gene: TRBD2; V gene: TRBV19; J gene: TRBJ2-3
CDR3 DNA: TGTGCCAGCACCCCCGCAGGACTAGCGCCCCGGAGAGGACTAAGAGAGACCCAGTACTTC; CDR3 protein: CASTPAGLAPRRGLRETQYF; clone size: NA; D gene: TRBD2; V gene: TRBV28; J gene: TRBJ2-5
CDR3 DNA: TGTGCCAGCAGCCAAGGGTCAGCGGGGGGGCGAAACATTCAGTACTTC; CDR3 protein: CASSQGSAGGRNIQYF; clone size: NA; D gene: TRBD2; V gene: TRBV3-1/TRBV3-2; J gene: TRBJ2-4
CDR3 DNA: TGTGCCACCAGTGTATCACCGGCAGGGGATGGCTACACCTTC; CDR3 protein: CATSVSPAGDGYTF; clone size: NA; D gene: NA; V gene: TRBV24-1; J gene: TRBJ1-2
CDR3 DNA: TGTGCCAGCAGTTTAGTAGGGTTTCAAGAGACCCAGTACTTC; CDR3 protein: CASSLVGFQETQYF; clone size: NA; D gene: NA; V gene: TRBV28; J gene: TRBJ2-5
CDR3 DNA: TGTGCCAGCAGTTATGCGGTTTCAGGAGATACGCAGTATTTT; CDR3 protein: CASSYAVSGDTQYF; clone size: NA; D gene: NA; V gene: TRBV6-5; J gene: TRBJ2-3
CDR3 DNA: TGTGCTAGTGGTTTGGTAACAGGGCAAAACTATGGCTACACCTTC; CDR3 protein: CASGLVTGQNYGYTF; clone size: NA; D gene: NA; V gene: TRBV12-5; J gene: TRBJ1-2
CDR3 DNA: TGTGCCAGCAGCTCGGACAGGGGTATCTACGAGCAGTACTTC; CDR3 protein: CASSSDRGIYEQYF; clone size: NA; D gene: TRBD1; V gene: TRBV5-4; J gene: TRBJ2-7
CDR3 DNA: TGTGCCAGCAAAAGCCGAGTTGAAGCTTTCTTT; CDR3 protein: CASKSRVEAFF; clone size: NA; D gene: NA; V gene: TRBV6-5; J gene: TRBJ1-1
CDR3 DNA: TGTGCCAGCAGTGAGCAGCGGGCGGACTACGAGCAGTACTTC; CDR3 protein: CASSEQRADYEQYF; clone size: NA; D gene: NA; V gene: TRBV6-4; J gene: TRBJ2-7
CDR3 DNA: TGTGCCAGCAGCCCGGTGACGGAACGTTCCTACGAGCAGTACTTC; CDR3 protein: CASSPVTERSYEQYF; clone size: NA; D gene: NA; V gene: TRBV5-6; J gene: TRBJ2-7
CDR3 DNA: TGTGCCATCGGGGATTTGGTTGGAGTAGCCACTGAAGCTTTCTTT; CDR3 protein: CAIGDLVGVATEAFF; clone size: once; D gene: NA; V gene: TRBV2; J gene: TRBJ1-1
CDR3 DNA: TGTGCCAGTAGATGGTGGGGCCCCGGGCCCACGAACACCGGGGAGCTGTTTTTT; CDR3 protein: CASRWWGPGPTNTGELFF; clone size: NA; D gene: NA; V gene: TRBV19; J gene: TRBJ2-2
CDR3 DNA: TGTGCCAGCAGCTATCGGACAGGGGCGGGCACAGATACGCAGTATTTT; CDR3 protein: CASSYRTGAGTDTQYF; clone size: NA; D gene: NA; V gene: TRBV21-1; J gene: TRBJ2-3
CDR3 DNA: TGCGCCAGCAGCGTAGGACAGGTGTCTGAAGCTTTCTTT; CDR3 protein: CASSVGQVSEAFF; clone size: NA; D gene: TRBD1; V gene: TRBV5-1; J gene: TRBJ1-1
CDR3 DNA: TGTGCCAGCAGCCAAGTATTCGGGCTCCGGACCGGGGAGCTGTTTTTT; CDR3 protein: CASSQVFGLRTGELFF; clone size: NA; D gene: NA; V gene: TRBV3-1/TRBV3-2; J gene: TRBJ2-2
CDR3 DNA: TGTGCCTCCCGCTCTAGCGGGAGGGCTGAGCAGTACTTC; CDR3 protein: CASRSSGRAEQYF; clone size: NA; D gene: TRBD2; V gene: TRBV30; J gene: TRBJ2-7
CDR3 DNA: TGTGCCAGCAGCCACCCGAGGACAGGGGTTAGCACAGATACGCAGTATTTT; CDR3 protein: CASSHPRTGVSTDTQYF; clone size: once; D gene: TRBD1; V gene: TRBV4-2; J gene: TRBJ2-3
CDR3 DNA: TGTGCCAGCAGTTATAACGCGGGATCGAACACTGAAGCTTTCTTT; CDR3 protein: CASSYNAGSNTEAFF; clone size: NA; D gene: NA; V gene: TRBV6-2/TRBV6-3; J gene: TRBJ1-1
CDR3 DNA: TGCAGTGCTAGTTCAGGGACCGGGACAGCTAACTATGGCTACACCTTC; CDR3 protein: CSASSGTGTANYGYTF; clone size: once; D gene: TRBD1; V gene: TRBV20-1; J gene: TRBJ1-2
CDR3 DNA: TGTGCCAGCAGTGCAGGGGGCCGTAACTATGGCTACACCTTC; CDR3 protein: CASSAGGRNYGYTF; clone size: NA; D gene: TRBD1; V gene: TRBV6-1; J gene: TRBJ1-2
CDR3 DNA: TGTGCCAGCACTCCGGGACAGGCCGGTTACGAGCAGTACTTC; CDR3 protein: CASTPGQAGYEQYF; clone size: NA; D gene: TRBD1; V gene: TRBV27; J gene: TRBJ2-7